This TCR beta chain stems from a study of neurological immune-mediated disorders. Overall study results and limits: Sharing of CDR3 amino acid sequences among expanded clones across subjects was absent, suggesting private repertoires in all groups.

Synthesis of cDNA was performed by 5'RACE using 10-nucleotide random UMIs. TCRdb redid the calling of the 5' RACE reads with MiXCR, one entry per CDR3 protein. The table records roughly 48,000 distinct CDR3 sequences, roughly a quarter of them present only once. It was from 2 million PBMCs stored at -80 C that the unsorted libraries were obtained. Trimming pared 3 bases from V and 6 bases from J, leaving 12 bases between. The CDR3 runs to 12 residues. CDR1 is DFQATT and CDR2 is SNEGSKA in the germline V gene (reference sequence). This clonotype occurred many times. The antigen is not known. The rearrangement joins TRBV20-1 to TRBJ2-7; D is uncertain. The specimen sequenced was PBMCs. The source of this sequence is a woman between 65 and 79 years old in good health. The CDR3 spells CSASHPRGEQYF. CDR3 DNA sequence: TGCAGTGCTAGTCACCCCCGCGGCGAGCAGTACTTC.